The 17 T cell receptor beta chains in this list originate from one sample, sequenced in a study of blood T cell repertoires in COVID-19. Clones were sequenced by immunoSEQ multiplex PCR, and TCRdb holds only the in-frame ones, with some missing. The sample lists 55,000 or so clones, over 75% occurring once. The specimen sequenced was peripheral blood. Receptors originate from a man between 35 and 55 years old with acute or convalescent COVID-19.

The rearrangement joins TRBV19 to TRBJ2-6; TRBD1 aligns across 7 bases. Looked up from germline, CDR1 is LNHDA and CDR2 is SQIVND (reference sequence). The CDR3 length is 17 residues. V lost 5 bases and J lost 3; bases outside the gene matches: 10. The CDR3: CASSSGTAVNGANVLTF. The CDR3, as DNA: TGTGCCAGTAGTTCAGGGACAGCGGTCAATGGGGCCAACGTCCTGACTTTC.

The J gene is TRBJ2-5, the V gene TRBV18; 7 nucleotides align to TRBD1. Germline V gene sequence: CDR1 KGHSH, CDR2 LQKENI. J was trimmed by 0 bases and V by 1 base; bases with no gene match: 2. There are 15 residues in the CDR3. The DNA for the CDR3 is TGTGCCAGCTCACCACGGCAGGGGGACCAAGAGACCCAGTACTTC. This encodes CASSPRQGDQETQYF.

Ten or more counts support this clone. The gene calls are TRBV10-1 and TRBJ2-1, with TRBD2 matching 11 bases. Germline trimming cut 4 bases from V and 7 bases from J; bases unmatched to any gene: 3. CDR3 length equals 14 residues. Germline V gene data show CDR1 as WNHNN and CDR2 as SYGVQD (reference sequence). The CDR3 DNA follows: TGCGCCAGCAGTGGGGGACTAGCGGCTAATGAGCAGTTCTTC. Its translation: CASSGGLAANEQFF.

The chain is built from TRBV5-1 and TRBJ2-1; D unresolved. V gave up 0 bases and J gave up 1 base, with 8 bases separating them. This CDR3 has 15 amino acids. Looked up from germline, CDR1 is SGHRS and CDR2 is YFSETQ. This chain's CDR3 is CASSLVEPSYNEQFF. DNA for the CDR3: TGCGCCAGCAGCTTGGTCGAGCCTTCCTACAATGAGCAGTTCTTC.

The chain carries TRBV5-1 and TRBJ1-1, with D possibly being TRBD1 (6 bases). This CDR3 spans 16 amino acids. Trimming left V 0 bases short and J 0 bases short, with 12 bases between. Germline V lookup: CDR1 SGHRS, CDR2 YFSETQ. The CDR3: CASSLGQGTMNTEAFF. CDR3 nucleotide sequence: TGCGCCAGCAGCTTGGGCCAGGGGACCATGAACACTGAAGCTTTCTTT.

The V and J genes are TRBV30 and TRBJ2-7; 8 nucleotides agree with TRBD1. CDR3 length: 17 residues. From germline, CDR1 is GTSNPN and CDR2 SVGIG (reference sequence). V dropped 1 base and J dropped 4; count of bases not matched to a gene: 15. CDR3 DNA: TGTGCCTGGAGTGCCTGGGGGGACAGGTTTTCGCTTTACGAGCAGTACTTC. Its translation: CAWSAWGDRFSLYEQYF.

The rearrangement joins TRBV20-1 to TRBJ1-5, with D unclear. Germline V gene sequence: CDR1 DFQATT, CDR2 SNEGSKA (reference sequence). Trimming removed 3 bases at V and 0 bases at J, with 9 bases between. CDR3 size: 14 residues. The chain's CDR3 is CSASLDNSNQPQHF. CDR3 DNA sequence: TGCAGTGCTAGTTTAGACAATAGCAATCAGCCCCAGCATTTT.

The chain combines TRBV19 with TRBJ1-1; D ambiguous. Trimming pared 3 bases from V and 11 bases from J, leaving 10 bases between. Germline loops: CDR1 LNHDA, CDR2 SQIVND (reference sequence). The CDR3 has 11 residues. CDR3 sequence (DNA): TGTGCCAGTAGTATGAAAGTCGGGGCTTTCTTT. Amino acids: CASSMKVGAFF.

By its share, this clone is medium-sized (0.01 to 0.1%). V and J are TRBV27 and TRBJ2-2; 7 positions agree with TRBD1. V was clipped by 5 bases and J by 6 bases; unmatched bases: 6. This CDR3 contains 14 residues. Germline CDR1 MNHEY, CDR2 SMNVEV (reference sequence). The CDR3 DNA reads as TGTGCCAGCAGTCCAGACCAGGGGGCCGGGGAGCTGTTTTTT. Protein product: CASSPDQGAGELFF.

V is TRBV24-1 and J is TRBJ2-1, with 7 bases matching TRBD2. The CDR3 extends over 16 amino acids. The germline gives CDR1 KGHDR, CDR2 SFDVKD. Trimming took 3 bases from V and 10 from J; bases not matched to a gene: 14. The CDR3, as DNA: TGTGCCACCAGTGATGTAGCGGGCACCTACTCCGAGGAGCAGTTCTTC. Translation: CATSDVAGTYSEEQFF.

The chain recombines TRBV11-3 with TRBJ2-5; 8 positions agree with TRBD1. This CDR3 has 15 amino acids. The ends lost 1 base at V and 4 bases at J; junction bases unmatched: 5. The V gene's germline CDR1 is SGHNT and CDR2 YENEEA. The CDR3 reads CASSLVQGAGETQYF. The CDR3 DNA sequence: TGTGCCAGCAGCTTAGTCCAGGGGGCAGGAGAGACCCAGTACTTC.

CDR3 sequence: CASSDGTSGTVVDEQFF. CDR3 DNA sequence: TGTGCCAGCAGCGACGGGACTAGCGGGACTGTTGTGGATGAGCAGTTCTTC. V is TRBV7-9 and J is TRBJ2-1; TRBD2 agrees at 13 bases. This CDR3 comprises 17 residues. The ends lost 5 bases at V and 8 bases at J; junction bases unmatched: 12. Germline V lookup: CDR1 SEHNR, CDR2 FQNEAQ (reference sequence).

DNA of the CDR3: TGTGCCAGCAGCCAAGTCGCTGGCAGGGGAAGAGAAAAACTGTTTTTT. Translation gives CASSQVAGRGREKLFF. This sequence joins TRBV3-1 (or the pseudogene TRBV3-2) and TRBJ1-4; D is perhaps TRBD1 (6 bases). V was clipped by 1 base and J by 8 bases, with 17 bases between them. The CDR3 sequence is 16 residues long. Germline-derived CDR1 and CDR2 are LGHDT and YNNKEL (reference sequence).

This clone has a handful of counts. The chain joins TRBV7-6 to TRBJ1-6; 10 bases line up with TRBD1. V shed 5 bases, J shed 8 bases, and the junction held 6 bases outside the gene matches. The CDR3 length is 15 residues. Per the germline V gene, CDR1 is SGHVS and CDR2 is FNYEAQ. CDR3 bases: TGTGCCAGCAGCCCCAGGACAGGGGGAGATTCACCCCTCCACTTT. Amino acids: CASSPRTGGDSPLHF.

V gene TRBV27 combines with J gene TRBJ2-1; the D is unclear. The CDR3 length is 13 residues. Germline V lookup: CDR1 MNHEY, CDR2 SMNVEV (reference sequence). Trimming shortened V by 8 bases and J by 1 base, and 9 bases separated the two germline ends. The CDR3 DNA reads TGTGCCAGCGGTGGGCTGTCCTACAATGAGCAGTTCTTC. This translates into CASGGLSYNEQFF.

This rearrangement joins TRBV7-2 to TRBJ2-2; the match to TRBD1 covers 7 bases. Per the germline V gene, CDR1 is SGHTA and CDR2 is FQGNSA. The ends lost 4 bases at V and 5 bases at J; junction bases unmatched: 4. The CDR3 extends over 14 amino acids. CDR3 sequence (DNA): TGTGCCAGCAGCTACGACAGGGTTACCGGGGAGCTGTTTTTT. It translates to CASSYDRVTGELFF.

The chain employs TRBV24-1 and TRBJ2-3; D is perhaps TRBD1 (5 bases). This CDR3 is built from 11 residues. V was pared by 9 bases and J by 5 bases, with 8 bases between. Germline loops: CDR1 KGHDR, CDR2 SFDVKD. In nucleotides, the CDR3 is TGTGCCACCGCCCAGGGAGATACGCAGTATTTT. Protein product: CATAQGDTQYF.